Listed below are T cell receptor beta chains from one sample, sequenced in a study of memory B cells and T cells in multiple sclerosis. Some clones are missing from TCRdb's copy, which holds only in-frame ones; the method was immunoSEQ multiplex PCR. The repertoire holds over 10,000 clones, with about four fifths as singletons. These TCRs are of unknown antigen specificity. The sequenced sample consisted of PBMCs from blood kept in culture. These TCRs come from a human donor with multiple sclerosis. The CDR3 runs from the conserved cysteine through the conserved F or W. D genes are given only for firm matches. Rows may omit the clone size; those that give it use once, few, many or a size class.

j_gene: TRBJ2-7; d_gene: -; abundance: -; len: 14; v_gene: TRBV6-1; CDR3nt: TGTGCCAGCAGTGACGGGGACGGCCGATACGAGCAGTACTTC; CDR3aa: CASSDGDGRYEQYF
j_gene: TRBJ1-4; d_gene: -; abundance: few; len: 13; v_gene: TRBV5-4; CDR3nt: TGTGCCAGCAGTTATGAAAGGGGGGAAAAACTGTTTTTT; CDR3aa: CASSYERGEKLFF
j_gene: TRBJ1-5; d_gene: -; abundance: -; len: 13; v_gene: TRBV4-2; CDR3nt: TGTGCCAGCGGACAGAACCCCAGACAGCCCCAGCATTTT; CDR3aa: CASGQNPRQPQHF
j_gene: TRBJ1-5; d_gene: -; abundance: -; len: 15; v_gene: TRBV19; CDR3nt: TGTGCCAGTAGTATCTTGAGGCAGAACAATCAGCCCCAGCATTTT; CDR3aa: CASSILRQNNQPQHF
j_gene: TRBJ1-3; d_gene: -; abundance: -; len: 16; v_gene: TRBV18; CDR3nt: TGTGCCAGCTCACCACTCCTGACTACGGAGGGAAACACCATATATTTT; CDR3aa: CASSPLLTTEGNTIYF
j_gene: TRBJ2-3; d_gene: -; abundance: -; len: 13; v_gene: TRBV19; CDR3nt: TGTGCCAGTTCTCACCTTAGGGTAGATACGCAGTATTTT; CDR3aa: CASSHLRVDTQYF
j_gene: TRBJ1-2; d_gene: TRBD1; abundance: -; len: 16; v_gene: TRBV4-2; CDR3nt: TGTGCCAGCAGCCAAGGGGGACAGGGGGCAAGGTATGGCTACACCTTC; CDR3aa: CASSQGGQGARYGYTF
j_gene: TRBJ2-3; d_gene: TRBD2; abundance: -; len: 15; v_gene: TRBV5-1; CDR3nt: TGCGCCAGCAGCTTGCGGGGGGTTCGTACAGATACGCAGTATTTT; CDR3aa: CASSLRGVRTDTQYF
j_gene: TRBJ1-2; d_gene: TRBD1; abundance: -; len: 15; v_gene: TRBV28; CDR3nt: TGTGCCAGCAGTGCTTCTGGACAGGAACCTATGAGCTACACCTTC; CDR3aa: CASSASGQEPMSYTF
j_gene: TRBJ2-1; d_gene: -; abundance: -; len: 15; v_gene: TRBV5-1; CDR3nt: TGCGCCAGCAGCTTGGGGCAACTAGCAGTGGATGAGCAGTTCTTC; CDR3aa: CASSLGQLAVDEQFF
j_gene: TRBJ2-7; d_gene: -; abundance: few; len: 14; v_gene: TRBV14; CDR3nt: TGTGCCAGCAGCGACAGCTCAGTCTCCTACGAGCAGTACTTC; CDR3aa: CASSDSSVSYEQYF
j_gene: TRBJ2-7; d_gene: -; abundance: -; len: 14; v_gene: TRBV7-2; CDR3nt: TGTGCCAGCAGCTCCCCTTCGGTGGCCTACGAGCAGTACTTC; CDR3aa: CASSSPSVAYEQYF
j_gene: TRBJ2-7; d_gene: TRBD1; abundance: -; len: 15; v_gene: TRBV9; CDR3nt: TGTGCCAGCAGCGGGCGACAGGGGGCGATTTACGAGCAGTACTTC; CDR3aa: CASSGRQGAIYEQYF
j_gene: TRBJ2-7; d_gene: -; abundance: -; len: 15; v_gene: TRBV5-1; CDR3nt: TGCGCCAGCAGCTTGGCCCCGACAGGGAGGTACGAGCAGTACTTC; CDR3aa: CASSLAPTGRYEQYF
j_gene: TRBJ2-7; d_gene: -; abundance: -; len: 15; v_gene: TRBV7-9; CDR3nt: TGTGCCAGCAGTTTACCGAGAGGGATTGGGTACGAGCAGTACTTC; CDR3aa: CASSLPRGIGYEQYF
j_gene: TRBJ2-1; d_gene: -; abundance: -; len: 13; v_gene: TRBV7-6; CDR3nt: TGTGCCAGCAGCTTAGGGACAGTCAATGAGCAGTTCTTC; CDR3aa: CASSLGTVNEQFF
j_gene: TRBJ2-7; d_gene: -; abundance: -; len: 15; v_gene: TRBV19; CDR3nt: TGTGCCAGTAGTATATCAGGTTCCCCAACCTACGAGCAGTACTTC; CDR3aa: CASSISGSPTYEQYF
j_gene: TRBJ1-1; d_gene: -; abundance: -; len: 13; v_gene: TRBV5-6; CDR3nt: TGTGCCAGCAGCTTGACGGGCAACACTGAAGCTTTCTTT; CDR3aa: CASSLTGNTEAFF
j_gene: TRBJ2-1; d_gene: TRBD2; abundance: -; len: 15; v_gene: TRBV10-1; CDR3nt: TGCGCCAGCAGTGGAGATGCGGGAGGGCCAGGGGAGCAGTTCTTC; CDR3aa: CASSGDAGGPGEQFF
j_gene: TRBJ2-1; d_gene: -; abundance: -; len: 13; v_gene: TRBV28; CDR3nt: TGTGCCAGCAGGGACTCCTCCTACAATGAGCAGTTCTTC; CDR3aa: CASRDSSYNEQFF
j_gene: TRBJ2-5; d_gene: TRBD1; abundance: -; len: 15; v_gene: TRBV5-1; CDR3nt: TGCGCCAGCAGCTCGGACAGGGGTCCCCAAGAGACCCAGTACTTC; CDR3aa: CASSSDRGPQETQYF
j_gene: TRBJ1-2; d_gene: -; abundance: -; len: 13; v_gene: TRBV18; CDR3nt: TGTGCCAGCTCACCTGACAGGCGCTATGGCTACACCTTC; CDR3aa: CASSPDRRYGYTF
j_gene: TRBJ2-2; d_gene: TRBD1; abundance: -; len: 15; v_gene: TRBV9; CDR3nt: TGTGCCAGCAGCTTGGGACAGGGAAGAGGGGGGGAGCTGTTTTTT; CDR3aa: CASSLGQGRGGELFF
j_gene: TRBJ2-1; d_gene: -; abundance: -; len: 13; v_gene: TRBV29-1; CDR3nt: TGCAGCGTTGACCGGGCTCGGTACAATGAGCAGTTCTTC; CDR3aa: CSVDRARYNEQFF
j_gene: TRBJ2-5; d_gene: -; abundance: once; len: 14; v_gene: TRBV28; CDR3nt: TGTGCCAGCAGTTTCTGGGGGCTGGGAGAGACCCAGTACTTC; CDR3aa: CASSFWGLGETQYF
j_gene: TRBJ1-5; d_gene: -; abundance: -; len: 15; v_gene: TRBV7-2; CDR3nt: TGTGCCAGCAGCTTATTCTCCAGGCAGGATCAGCCCCAGCATTTT; CDR3aa: CASSLFSRQDQPQHF
j_gene: TRBJ2-2; d_gene: TRBD1; abundance: -; len: 15; v_gene: TRBV19; CDR3nt: TGTGCCAGTAGTACCGGACAGGGGTGGACCGGGGAGCTGTTTTTT; CDR3aa: CASSTGQGWTGELFF
j_gene: TRBJ1-5; d_gene: TRBD1; abundance: -; len: 16; v_gene: TRBV19; CDR3nt: TGTGCCAGTAGAACGACAGGGGATAGTAGCAATCAGCCCCAGCATTTT; CDR3aa: CASRTTGDSSNQPQHF
j_gene: TRBJ1-2; d_gene: TRBD1; abundance: -; len: 13; v_gene: TRBV11-2; CDR3nt: TGTGCCAGCGAAGGACAGGAATACTATGGCTACACCTTC; CDR3aa: CASEGQEYYGYTF
j_gene: TRBJ2-3; d_gene: TRBD2; abundance: -; len: 16; v_gene: TRBV9; CDR3nt: TGTGCCAGCAGCCCAGAGGGTAGCGGGAGGACAGATACGCAGTATTTT; CDR3aa: CASSPEGSGRTDTQYF
j_gene: TRBJ2-7; d_gene: TRBD1; abundance: -; len: 16; v_gene: TRBV7-9; CDR3nt: TGTGCCAGCAGCTCCTGGACAGGGGGGGACCCCTACGAGCAGTACTTC; CDR3aa: CASSSWTGGDPYEQYF
j_gene: TRBJ2-7; d_gene: TRBD2; abundance: -; len: 14; v_gene: TRBV27; CDR3nt: TGTGCCAGCAGTCCTCTAGCGGGGTCCTACGAGCAGTACTTC; CDR3aa: CASSPLAGSYEQYF
j_gene: TRBJ2-7; d_gene: -; abundance: -; len: 13; v_gene: TRBV2; CDR3nt: TGTGCCAGCAGTGAGCAGGGGTTCAACGAGCAGTACTTC; CDR3aa: CASSEQGFNEQYF
j_gene: TRBJ2-1; d_gene: -; abundance: once; len: 17; v_gene: TRBV18; CDR3nt: TGTGCCAGCTCCCAATCCATAGTGGGGAGCTCCTACAATGAGCAGTTCTTC; CDR3aa: CASSQSIVGSSYNEQFF
j_gene: TRBJ1-2; d_gene: -; abundance: -; len: 15; v_gene: TRBV6-5; CDR3nt: TGTGCCAGCAGTTACTCTGCGGGATCATTTTATGGCTACACCTTC; CDR3aa: CASSYSAGSFYGYTF
j_gene: TRBJ2-1; d_gene: -; abundance: -; len: 12; v_gene: TRBV6-1; CDR3nt: TGTGCCAGCATCAACTCCTACAATGAGCAGTTCTTC; CDR3aa: CASINSYNEQFF
j_gene: TRBJ1-1; d_gene: -; abundance: -; len: 14; v_gene: TRBV7-9; CDR3nt: TGTGCCAGCAGCGCGGACAAAGGGTTCACTGAAGCTTTCTTT; CDR3aa: CASSADKGFTEAFF
j_gene: TRBJ2-5; d_gene: -; abundance: -; len: 13; v_gene: TRBV11-2; CDR3nt: TGTGCCAGCAGCCCCCGGCCCCAAGAGACCCAGTACTTC; CDR3aa: CASSPRPQETQYF
j_gene: TRBJ1-1; d_gene: -; abundance: -; len: 17; v_gene: TRBV5-1; CDR3nt: TGCGCCAGCAGCTTCCGGGGACTGATGAAAGAGTACACTGAAGCTTTCTTT; CDR3aa: CASSFRGLMKEYTEAFF
j_gene: TRBJ1-3; d_gene: -; abundance: -; len: 16; v_gene: TRBV2; CDR3nt: TGTGCCAGCAGGAGAGGGACGCAGGGCGTCGGAAACACCATATATTTT; CDR3aa: CASRRGTQGVGNTIYF
j_gene: TRBJ2-7; d_gene: TRBD1; abundance: -; len: 13; v_gene: TRBV19; CDR3nt: TGTGCCAGTAGTCAGGACAGGGGTAACGAGCAGTACTTC; CDR3aa: CASSQDRGNEQYF
j_gene: TRBJ1-5; d_gene: TRBD1; abundance: -; len: 15; v_gene: TRBV28; CDR3nt: TGTGCCAGCAGAACAGGGGCATATAGCAATCAGCCCCAGCATTTT; CDR3aa: CASRTGAYSNQPQHF
j_gene: TRBJ2-6; d_gene: -; abundance: -; len: 18; v_gene: TRBV4-1; CDR3nt: TGCGCCAGCAGCTTGATATCCGAACCACAAAGTCGGGCCAACGTCCTGACTTTC; CDR3aa: CASSLISEPQSRANVLTF